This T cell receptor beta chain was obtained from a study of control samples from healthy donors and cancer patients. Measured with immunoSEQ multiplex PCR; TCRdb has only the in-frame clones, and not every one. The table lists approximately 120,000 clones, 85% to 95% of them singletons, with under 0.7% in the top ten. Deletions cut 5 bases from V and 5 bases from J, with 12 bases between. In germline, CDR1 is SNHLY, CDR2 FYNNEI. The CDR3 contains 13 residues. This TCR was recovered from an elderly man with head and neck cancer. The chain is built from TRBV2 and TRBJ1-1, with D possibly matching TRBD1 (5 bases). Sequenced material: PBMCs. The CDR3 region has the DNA TGTGCCAGCAGTTTGAATAGGGGTACTGAAGCTTTCTTT. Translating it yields CASSLNRGTEAFF. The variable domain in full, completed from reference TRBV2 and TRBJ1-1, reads EPEVTQTPSHQVTQMGQEVILRCVPISNHLYFYWYRQILGQKVEFLVSFYNNEISEKSEIFDDQFSVERPDGSNFTLKIRSTKLEDSAMYFCASSLNRGTEAFFGQGTRLTVV.